The 9 T cell receptor beta chains below were found in one sample sequenced in a study of blood T cell repertoires in COVID-19. The table came from immunoSEQ multiplex PCR; TCRdb's copy has only in-frame clones and leaves some out. The table has under 200,000 clones, around 84% seen once. Input material: peripheral blood. The receptors were sampled from a woman aged 70 to 79 with COVID-19, enrolled during active disease.

The chain links TRBV7-2 to TRBJ2-7; TRBD2 matches 10 bases. V lost 1 base, J lost 5 bases, and 5 bases stayed unmatched. Germline loops: CDR1 SGHTA, CDR2 FQGNSA. CDR3 size: 15 residues. CDR3 residues: CASSLVYSGRDEQYF. The CDR3 bases are TGTGCCAGCAGCTTAGTGTACAGCGGGAGGGACGAGCAGTACTTC.

The chain is built from TRBV18 and TRBJ2-5; D is uncertain. Trimming pared 4 bases from V and 5 bases from J, leaving 11 bases between. Germline V gene lookup returns CDR1 KGHSH and CDR2 LQKENI. The CDR3 is 13 amino acids. The CDR3 sequence: CASSLLGWETQYF. The DNA of the CDR3 is TGTGCCAGCTCACTCCTCGGTTGGGAGACCCAGTACTTC. Full variable domain (outside the CDR3, taken from reference TRBV18 and TRBJ2-5): NAGVMQNPRHLVRRRGQEARLRCSPMKGHSHVYWYRQLPEEGLKFMVYLQKENIIDESGMPKERFSAEFPKEGPSILRIQQVVRGDSAAYFCASSLLGWETQYFGPGTRLLVL.

This chain joins TRBV29-1 and TRBJ2-2; D gene ambiguous. Germline CDR1 reads SQVTM; CDR2 reads ANQGSEA. Deletions cut 3 bases from V and 5 bases from J, with 4 bases between. This CDR3 is built from 11 residues. The CDR3 sequence is CSVDETGELFF. CDR3 DNA sequence: TGCAGCGTTGATGAGACCGGGGAGCTGTTTTTT.

The genes are TRBV5-1 and TRBJ1-1; a possible D gene is TRBD1 (5 bases). The germline V gene has CDR1 SGHRS and CDR2 YFSETQ. Trimming pared 5 bases from V and 1 base from J, leaving 15 bases between. The CDR3 has 15 amino acids. Here the CDR3 reads CASRSTGLSNTEAFF. CDR3 DNA: TGCGCCAGCAGGAGTACAGGCTTATCGAACACTGAAGCTTTCTTT.

The chain links TRBV19 to TRBJ1-6; no clear D. CDR1 LNHDA and CDR2 SQIVND come from the germline V gene (reference sequence). V was shortened by 3 bases and J by 4 bases, with 7 bases between the two germline ends. CDR3 length: 14 residues. The CDR3 protein is CASSMTGYNSPLHF. CDR3 nucleotides: TGTGCCAGTAGTATGACCGGGTATAATTCACCCCTCCACTTT.

The rearrangement uses TRBV28 and TRBJ1-5; 7 bases agree with TRBD1. This CDR3 contains 15 residues. Per the germline V gene, CDR1 is MDHEN and CDR2 is SYDVKM. After removal of 8 bases from V and 4 bases from J, the junction contained 11 bases not matched to a gene. This chain's CDR3 is CASLPGGGVNQPQHF. In DNA form, the CDR3 reads TGTGCCAGCCTCCCAGGGGGAGGCGTTAATCAGCCCCAGCATTTT.

V is TRBV19 and J is TRBJ2-3, with D possibly being TRBD1 (6 bases). The germline CDR1 and CDR2 sequences are LNHDA and SQIVND (reference sequence). The CDR3 is 16 amino acids. V lost 3 bases and J 2 bases, leaving 15 bases between the germline ends. The CDR3 bases are TGTGCCAGTAGTATTTCAGGGGTCGTCACCACAGATACGCAGTATTTT. Translation: CASSISGVVTTDTQYF.

The chain employs TRBV29-1 and TRBJ1-6, with 7 bases matching TRBD1. The trim removed 6 bases at V and 7 bases at J, leaving 6 bases unmatched. The germline V gene has CDR1 SQVTM and CDR2 ANQGSEA. The CDR3 has 13 amino acids. The CDR3 spells CSVGQGGNSPLHF. CDR3 in DNA: TGCAGCGTGGGGCAGGGGGGCAATTCACCCCTCCACTTT. Full variable domain (outside the CDR3, taken from reference TRBV29-1 and TRBJ1-6): SAVISQKPSRDICQRGTSLTIQCQVDSQVTMMFWYRQQPGQSLTLIATANQGSEATYESGFVIDKFPISRPNLTFSTLTVSNMSPEDSSIYLCSVGQGGNSPLHFGNGTRLTVT.

This clone appeared once. V usage is TRBV3-1 (or the pseudogene TRBV3-2) and J usage is TRBJ1-1; a weak D match, TRBD1 (5 bases). CDR1 and CDR2 from the germline V gene are LGHDT and YNNKEL (reference sequence). This CDR3 region has 13 residues. V was trimmed by 1 base and J by 7 bases, leaving 10 bases between them. CDR3 residues: CASSQASGLEAFF. In nucleotides, the CDR3 is TGTGCCAGCAGCCAAGCCTCAGGGCTTGAAGCTTTCTTT.